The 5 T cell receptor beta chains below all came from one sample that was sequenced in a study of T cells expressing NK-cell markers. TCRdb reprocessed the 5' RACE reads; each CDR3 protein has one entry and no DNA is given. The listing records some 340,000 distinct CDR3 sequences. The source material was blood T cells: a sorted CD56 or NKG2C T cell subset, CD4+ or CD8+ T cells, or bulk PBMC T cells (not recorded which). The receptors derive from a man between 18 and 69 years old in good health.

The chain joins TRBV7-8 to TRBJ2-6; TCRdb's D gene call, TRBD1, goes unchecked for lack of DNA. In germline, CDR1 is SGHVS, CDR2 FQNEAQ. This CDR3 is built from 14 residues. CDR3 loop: CASKPRAGANVLTF.

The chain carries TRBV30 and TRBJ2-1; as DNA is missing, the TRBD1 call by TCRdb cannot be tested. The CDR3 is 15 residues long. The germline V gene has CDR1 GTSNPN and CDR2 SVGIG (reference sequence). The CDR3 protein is CAWSAGTGPYNEQFF. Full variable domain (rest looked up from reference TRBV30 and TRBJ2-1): SQTIHQWPATLVQPVGSPLSLECTVEGTSNPNLYWYRQAAGRGLQLLFYSVGIGQISSEVPQNLSASRPQDRQFILSSKKLLLSDSGFYLCAWSAGTGPYNEQFFGPGTRLTVL.

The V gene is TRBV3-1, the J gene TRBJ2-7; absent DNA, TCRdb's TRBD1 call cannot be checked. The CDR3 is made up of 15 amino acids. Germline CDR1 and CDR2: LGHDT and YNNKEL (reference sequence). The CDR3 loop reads CASSQGAAPRYEQYF.

The CDR3: CASSLGAGYAQGYTF. The rearrangement uses TRBV5-1 and TRBJ1-2; TCRdb reports TRBD1, a call that lacks DNA to check it against. There are 15 residues in the CDR3. Germline V gene data show CDR1 as SGHRS and CDR2 as YFSETQ.

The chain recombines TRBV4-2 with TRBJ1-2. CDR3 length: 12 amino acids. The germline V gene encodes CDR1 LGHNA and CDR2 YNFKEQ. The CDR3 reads CASSQGYYGYTF.